These 23 T cell receptor beta chains came from one sample sequenced in a study of T cells in localized non-small cell lung cancer. Sequencing was performed with immunoSEQ multiplex PCR; in TCRdb, only in-frame clones are kept and a portion is missing. The sample has 20,000 to 30,000 clones, more than 90% seen once. Material: peripheral blood, obtained before any cancer treatment. The receptors stem from a man aged 40 to 69 with stage III squamous cell lung carcinoma.

The chain is built from TRBV19 and TRBJ2-3; D remains ambiguous. This CDR3 contains 12 residues. From germline, CDR1 is LNHDA and CDR2 SQIVND (reference sequence). Trimming stripped 3 bases from V and 7 bases from J, with 8 bases between. In DNA form, the CDR3 reads TGTGCCAGTAGTATGGGAACCAATACGCAGTATTTT. It encodes CASSMGTNTQYF.

The chain combines TRBV13 with TRBJ2-6; TRBD1 agrees at 8 bases. The CDR3 runs to 17 residues. The germline V gene encodes CDR1 PRHDT and CDR2 FYEKMQ (reference sequence). V shed 5 bases, J shed 0 bases, and the junction held 6 bases outside the gene matches. CDR3: CASSGGQAISGANVLTF. CDR3 nucleotide sequence: TGTGCCAGCAGCGGGGGACAGGCGATCTCTGGGGCCAACGTCCTGACTTTC.

V gene TRBV5-1 combines with J gene TRBJ2-2; possibly TRBD1 or TRBD2 for D (6 bases each). The CDR3 spans 16 residues. Germline V CDR1 and CDR2: SGHRS, YFSETQ. Trimming left V 0 bases short and J 5 bases short, with 14 bases between. The CDR3 loop reads CASSLEYGGQTGELFF. The CDR3 region has the DNA TGCGCCAGCAGCTTGGAATACGGGGGACAAACCGGGGAGCTGTTTTTT.

This chain connects TRBV14 to TRBJ1-1; 7 bases match TRBD1. The ends lost 2 bases at V and 3 bases at J; junction bases unmatched: 9. The CDR3 is 16 residues long. Germline V gene sequence: CDR1 SGHDN, CDR2 FVKESK. CDR3 protein: CASSQPPTGRDTEAFF. The CDR3 nucleotides are TGTGCCAGCAGCCAACCCCCGACAGGGCGGGACACTGAAGCTTTCTTT.

The V and J genes are TRBV5-1 and TRBJ1-3; D possibly corresponds to TRBD1 (6 bases). The CDR3 runs to 17 residues. CDR1 SGHRS and CDR2 YFSETQ come from the germline V gene. Trimming took 4 bases from V and 1 from J, leaving 18 bases between them. As DNA, the CDR3 is TGCGCCAGCAGCGTTACAGGGTCGGGAAGGTCTGGAAACACCATATATTTT. Encoded protein: CASSVTGSGRSGNTIYF. The whole variable domain, remainder taken from reference TRBV5-1 and TRBJ1-3, is KAGVTQTPRYLIKTRGQQVTLSCSPISGHRSVSWYQQTPGQGLQFLFEYFSETQRNKGNFPGRFSGRQFSNSRSEMNVSTLELGDSALYLCASSVTGSGRSGNTIYFGEGSWLTVV.

The chain is built from TRBV9 and TRBJ1-2; D remains unclear. Looked up from germline, CDR1 is SGDLS and CDR2 is YYNGEE. The germline V and J ends were trimmed by 0 bases and 8 bases, with 14 bases remaining between them. The CDR3 covers 14 residues. CDR3: CASSVGLGSEGYTF. The CDR3 bases are TGTGCCAGCAGCGTAGGACTGGGGTCGGAGGGCTACACCTTC.

A single count supports this clone. This chain uses TRBV5-1 with TRBJ1-1, with 7 bases matching TRBD1. CDR1 and CDR2 from the germline V gene are SGHRS and YFSETQ. This CDR3 spans 15 amino acids. The V gene end was trimmed by 4 bases and the J gene end by 0 bases; junction bases not matched to a gene: 6. The CDR3 is CASSLRQGLNTEAFF. CDR3 sequence (DNA): TGCGCCAGCAGCCTTCGACAGGGATTGAACACTGAAGCTTTCTTT.

The chain links TRBV7-9 to TRBJ1-2, with D unresolved. Germline V gives CDR1 SEHNR, CDR2 FQNEAQ (reference sequence). This CDR3 comprises 11 residues. V gave up 1 base and J gave up 8 bases, with 5 bases separating them. CDR3 coding DNA: TGTGCCAGCAGCTTAGACGACGGCTACACCTTC. As protein: CASSLDDGYTF.

This chain joins TRBV2 and TRBJ1-2; 7 nucleotides agree with TRBD1. The CDR3 has 12 amino acids. CDR1 and CDR2 (germline): SNHLY, FYNNEI. With 7 bases clipped from V and 7 bases from J, the junction kept 6 bases outside the gene matches. Here the CDR3 reads CASIQQGTGYTF. The DNA for the CDR3 is TGTGCCAGCATTCAACAGGGGACTGGCTACACCTTC. Full variable domain (remainder filled in from reference TRBV2 and TRBJ1-2): EPEVTQTPSHQVTQMGQEVILRCVPISNHLYFYWYRQILGQKVEFLVSFYNNEISEKSEIFDDQFSVERPDGSNFTLKIRSTKLEDSAMYFCASIQQGTGYTFGSGTRLTVV.

This chain joins TRBV15 and TRBJ1-6; D may be TRBD1 (6 bases). V lost 4 bases, J lost 8 bases, and 15 bases lay in between. This CDR3 has 15 residues. The germline CDR1 and CDR2 sequences are LNHNV and YYDKDF (reference sequence). CDR3 in DNA: TGTGCCACCAGCATGGGGGCCGGGAGGTATTCACCCCTCCACTTT. It specifies CATSMGAGRYSPLHF.

This rearrangement joins TRBV4-2 to TRBJ1-1; no clear D. Germline-derived CDR1 and CDR2 are LGHNA and YNFKEQ. The CDR3 extends over 13 amino acids. V was shortened by 0 bases and J by 7 bases, with 9 bases between the two germline ends. CDR3 DNA sequence: TGTGCCAGCAGCCAAGATGCGTCGTATGAAGCTTTCTTT. Translated: CASSQDASYEAFF.

This chain uses TRBV9 with TRBJ2-3, with 7 bases lining up with TRBD1. Losses at the gene ends were 4 bases for V and 2 bases for J; bases not matched to a gene: 4. The length of the CDR3 is 14 residues. Germline V gene data show CDR1 as SGDLS and CDR2 as YYNGEE. The CDR3 bases are TGTGCCAGCAGCAAAGGGGGCTTCACAGATACGCAGTATTTT. Its translation: CASSKGGFTDTQYF.

The chain recombines TRBV9 with TRBJ2-7; 11 bases map to TRBD2. CDR1 is SGDLS and CDR2 is YYNGEE in the germline V gene. V lost 4 bases and J lost 4; bases outside the gene matches: 4. The length of the CDR3 is 14 residues. The CDR3: CASSYGTSGYEQYF. The CDR3, as DNA: TGTGCCAGCAGCTACGGGACTAGCGGATACGAGCAGTACTTC.

This rearrangement joins TRBV2 to TRBJ1-4; D is ambiguous. The CDR3 consists of 16 residues. CDR1 is SNHLY, CDR2 FYNNEI, per germline. V was shortened by 4 bases and J by 0 bases, with 12 bases between the two germline ends. CDR3 in DNA: TGTGCCAGCAGTGGAGTCAGCCCCGCAACTAATGAAAAACTGTTTTTT. It codes for CASSGVSPATNEKLFF.

The chain has TRBV21-1 and TRBJ2-1. TRBV21-1 is described as a pseudogene. The CDR3 is 16 amino acids. The CDR3 here is CASSKGGALSYNEQFF. Written as DNA, the CDR3 is TGTGCCAGCAGCAAAGGTGGTGCCCTCTCCTACAATGAGCAGTTCTTC.

The chain uses TRBV6-5 and TRBJ1-1, with D possibly matching TRBD1 (6 bases). The CDR3 contains 13 residues. The germline V and J ends were trimmed by 3 bases and 6 bases, with 11 bases remaining between them. Germline V gene data show CDR1 as MNHEY and CDR2 as SVGAGI. CDR3 sequence (DNA): TGTGCCAGCAGTTATCGGGACACATCTGAAGCTTTCTTT. This codes for CASSYRDTSEAFF.

The sample holds a few counts of this clone. The chain employs TRBV5-6 and TRBJ2-2; the match to TRBD2 covers 7 bases. Trimming cost V 2 bases and J 0 bases; bases outside gene matches: 1. This CDR3 region has 15 residues. Germline V gives CDR1 SGHDT, CDR2 YYEEEE. The CDR3 region has the DNA TGTGCCAGCAGCTTCGGGGGGACGAACACCGGGGAGCTGTTTTTT. This codes for CASSFGGTNTGELFF.

The genes are TRBV11-1 and TRBJ1-1; D is possibly TRBD1 (5 bases). The length of the CDR3 is 14 residues. The germline gives CDR1 SGHAT, CDR2 FQDESV (reference sequence). The V gene lost 7 bases and the J gene lost 1 base, with 13 bases spanning the gap. DNA for the CDR3: TGTGCCAGCACCCCCGGGACGGCGAACACTGAAGCTTTCTTT. It translates to CASTPGTANTEAFF.

In its sample, this clone was seen once. The chain employs TRBV11-2 and TRBJ2-7, with D perhaps TRBD1 (7 bases). CDR1 is SGHAT and CDR2 is FQNNGV in the germline V gene. This CDR3 has 14 amino acids. V shed 1 base and J shed 9 bases, with 16 bases lying between them. The CDR3 region has the DNA TGTGCCAGCAGCTTAGGTAACAGGGGACTTTGGCAGTACTTC. This translates into CASSLGNRGLWQYF.

The chain is built from TRBV6-4 and TRBJ2-1; no firm D call. The germline V and J ends were trimmed by 0 bases and 12 bases, with 15 bases remaining between them. Germline V gives CDR1 MRHNA, CDR2 SNTAGT. This CDR3 spans 14 amino acids. The CDR3 loop reads CASSDSRSSSTQFF. DNA of the CDR3: TGTGCCAGCAGTGACTCGAGGTCTTCCTCGACGCAGTTCTTC.

The gene calls are TRBV4-1 and TRBJ1-4, with D maybe TRBD1 (5 bases). There are 13 residues in the CDR3. V lost 2 bases and J 7 bases, leaving 8 bases between the germline ends. The germline CDR1 and CDR2 sequences are MGHRA and YSYEKL. The DNA for the CDR3 is TGCGCCAGCAGCCAACCAGGGATTGAAAAACTGTTTTTT. As protein: CASSQPGIEKLFF.

This clone was recorded once. The chain joins TRBV30 to TRBJ2-1; 11 bases map to TRBD1. Germline V CDR1 and CDR2: GTSNPN, SVGIG (reference sequence). V gave up 0 bases and J gave up 9 bases; unmatched junction bases: 7. This CDR3 spans 15 amino acids. The CDR3: CAWSVLGQGAGEQFF. Here the CDR3 DNA reads TGTGCCTGGAGTGTGCTCGGACAGGGGGCTGGTGAGCAGTTCTTC. The whole variable domain, filled in from reference TRBV30 and TRBJ2-1, reads SQTIHQWPATLVQPVGSPLSLECTVEGTSNPNLYWYRQAAGRGLQLLFYSVGIGQISSEVPQNLSASRPQDRQFILSSKKLLLSDSGFYLCAWSVLGQGAGEQFFGPGTRLTVL.

The V and J genes are TRBV4-3 and TRBJ2-1; 15 bases fit TRBD2. Per germline, CDR1 LGHNA and CDR2 YSLEER. The CDR3 spans 15 residues. V lost 3 bases and J lost 10; bases outside the gene matches: 4. The DNA for the CDR3 is TGCGCCAGCAGCCACGAGGGACTAGCGGGGGGAGAGCAGTTCTTC. Translating it yields CASSHEGLAGGEQFF.